This passage covers 16 T cell receptor beta chains from one sample sequenced in a study of cytomegalovirus exposure and HLA in healthy donors. Primers: 60 Vbeta forward and 13 Jbeta reverse. Here immunoSEQ multiplex PCR was the method, and the copy in TCRdb shows in-frame clones only, minus some. The profile covers fewer than 200,000 clones, with around 78% appearing a single time and 0.6% to 0.95% taken by the ten largest. The sequencing sample was made of PBMCs. The receptors here all came from a female donor in good health and CMV-seronegative.

V and J are TRBV7-3 and TRBJ2-5; the match to TRBD2 covers 8 bases. CDR3 length: 17 amino acids. CDR1 SGHTA and CDR2 FQGTGA come from the germline V gene. The J segment lost 5 bases and the V segment lost 0 bases, leaving 11 bases of the junction unmatched. CDR3 sequence (DNA): TGTGCCAGCAGCTTAACCCCGCCGGGGGGGGGATTGGAGACCCAGTACTTC. Its translation is CASSLTPPGGGLETQYF.

The chain employs TRBV4-2 and TRBJ2-7; TRBD2 matches at 9 bases. CDR3 length equals 15 residues. V lost 0 bases to trimming and J lost 4 bases; unmatched junction nucleotides: 4. CDR1 LGHNA and CDR2 YNFKEQ come from the germline V gene. The CDR3 loop reads CASSQDWRGGYEQYF. CDR3 in DNA: TGTGCCAGCAGCCAAGATTGGCGGGGGGGGTACGAGCAGTACTTC.

This chain uses TRBV21-1 with TRBJ2-5; whether TRBD2, the table's D call, matches the DNA was not checked. TRBV21-1 is classified as a pseudogene. This CDR3 region has 13 residues. CDR3 amino acids: CASSTRDWETQYF. In DNA, the CDR3 is TGTGCCAGCAGCACCCGGGACTGGGAGACCCAGTACTTC.

This chain links TRBV7-9 with TRBJ1-2; 8 bases are a match to TRBD1. Germline lookup yields CDR1 SEHNR and CDR2 FQNEAQ (reference sequence). The ends lost 2 bases at V and 7 bases at J; junction bases unmatched: 12. This CDR3 spans 16 amino acids. The CDR3 reads CASSLSSGTGSRGYTF. CDR3 in DNA: TGTGCCAGCAGCTTATCCTCGGGGACAGGCAGCCGTGGCTACACCTTC.

This chain uses TRBV9 with TRBJ2-5; no firm D call. The V and J ends lost 0 bases and 5 bases respectively, with 11 bases between them. Germline-derived CDR1 and CDR2 are SGDLS and YYNGEE. CDR3 size: 14 residues. The CDR3 loop reads CASSVDPGVETQYF. The DNA for the CDR3 is TGTGCCAGCAGCGTAGATCCCGGTGTGGAGACCCAGTACTTC.

The chain employs TRBV7-2 and TRBJ2-5, with D possibly matching TRBD1 (6 bases). With the DNA end fitting TRBJ2-7 better, the J assignment may be wrong. This CDR3 has 14 residues. Germline V gene lookup returns CDR1 SGHTA and CDR2 FQGNSA. DNA for the CDR3: TGTGCCAGCAGCTTTACAGGGAGCTCCTACGAGCAGTACTTC. It yields the protein CASSFTGSSYEQYF.

This clone has a handful of counts. This CDR3 is CASSTGVGGGSNTGELFF. For the CDR3, the DNA is TGTGCCAGCAGCACAGGGGTGGGGGGTGGATCGAACACCGGGGAGCTGTTTTTT. The chain carries TRBV7-9 and TRBJ2-2; possibly TRBD1 for D (7 bases). V shed 5 bases and J shed 0 bases, with 19 bases lying between them. Per germline, CDR1 SEHNR and CDR2 FQNEAQ (reference sequence). CDR3 length equals 18 residues.

This clone was seen just once. This rearrangement joins TRBV28 to TRBJ2-1, with 10 bases that match TRBD2. CDR3 length: 16 amino acids. Germline V gives CDR1 MDHEN, CDR2 SYDVKM. The trim removed 6 bases at V and 3 bases at J, leaving 8 bases unmatched. As DNA, the CDR3 is TGTGCCAGCAGGGGCAACAGCGGGAGGGGCTACAATGAGCAGTTCTTC. Protein: CASRGNSGRGYNEQFF.

The V gene is TRBV9, the J gene TRBJ2-3; weak D call: TRBD1 (6 bases). The ends were cut back, 6 bases at V and 1 base at J, with 15 bases in the middle. Germline V gene sequence: CDR1 SGDLS, CDR2 YYNGEE. There are 15 residues in the CDR3. CDR3 sequence reads: CASNRRGEGTDTQYF. DNA of the CDR3: TGTGCCAGCAACCGCAGGGGTGAAGGCACAGATACGCAGTATTTT.

This clone was counted between two and nine times. The chain is built from TRBV27 and TRBJ2-5; 10 bases line up with TRBD2. The CDR3 runs to 17 residues. The germline V gene has CDR1 MNHEY and CDR2 SMNVEV (reference sequence). The V segment lost 4 bases and the J segment 7 bases; nucleotides outside the gene matches: 15. The CDR3 DNA is TGTGCCAGCAGTTCGCGGACTAGCGGATTCGTCACCTGGACCCAGTACTTC. It yields the protein CASSSRTSGFVTWTQYF.

The table lists this clone with a few counts. V usage is TRBV19 and J usage is TRBJ2-3; 8 bases are shared with TRBD2. CDR1 is LNHDA, CDR2 SQIVND, per germline (reference sequence). The V gene end was trimmed by 4 bases and the J gene end by 6 bases; junction bases not matched to a gene: 9. The CDR3 totals 15 residues. CDR3 residues: CASSSNGGAVDTQYF. Written as DNA, the CDR3 is TGTGCCAGTAGTAGTAACGGGGGGGCAGTCGATACGCAGTATTTT.

This chain joins TRBV28 and TRBJ1-3; no clear D gene. This CDR3 spans 15 amino acids. V was shortened by 2 bases and J by 0 bases, with 8 bases between the two germline ends. Germline CDR1 is MDHEN and CDR2 is SYDVKM. CDR3 sequence (DNA): TGTGCCAGCAGTTTAATAGATCTCTCTGGAAACACCATATATTTT. It codes for CASSLIDLSGNTIYF.

The V gene is TRBV6-1, the J gene TRBJ1-4; D perhaps matches TRBD1 (5 bases). Looked up from germline, CDR1 is MNHNS and CDR2 is SASEGT. This CDR3 is built from 13 residues. Trimming removed 6 bases from V and 5 bases from J, with 10 bases in between. The CDR3 is CASRQVLNEKLFF. CDR3 sequence (DNA): TGTGCCAGCAGACAGGTACTAAATGAAAAACTGTTTTTT.

This clone was observed a few times. This chain connects TRBV29-1 to TRBJ1-1; D gene uncertain. Looked up from germline, CDR1 is SQVTM and CDR2 is ANQGSEA. This CDR3 comprises 14 residues. V was pared by 4 bases and J by 3 bases, with 15 bases between. The CDR3 here is CSVVGRVVDTEAFF. In DNA, the CDR3 is TGCAGCGTTGTGGGTCGGGTAGTCGACACTGAAGCTTTCTTT.

The J gene is TRBJ2-3, the V gene TRBV5-4; D is possibly TRBD1 (6 bases). This CDR3 spans 14 amino acids. The germline CDR1 and CDR2 sequences are SGHNT and YYREEE (reference sequence). With 0 bases removed from V and 7 bases from J, the gap between germline ends came to 12 bases. The CDR3 DNA sequence: TGTGCCAGCAGCTTGGCGGCGACAGGCAATACGCAGTATTTT. Translating it yields CASSLAATGNTQYF.

On this clone: Other nucleotide sequences from this sample produce the same CDR3. The chain is built from TRBV5-6 and TRBJ2-3; a weak D match, TRBD1 (6 bases). The length of the CDR3 is 16 residues. Trimming took 4 bases from V and 5 from J, leaving 20 bases between them. The germline gives CDR1 SGHDT, CDR2 YYEEEE. Written as DNA, the CDR3 is TGTGCCAGCAGCCTTCAGGGGCAGGGTTTGGTAGATACGCAGTATTTT. It translates to CASSLQGQGLVDTQYF.